Below, 22 T cell receptor beta chains from the same sample are listed, as sequenced in a study of cytomegalovirus exposure and HLA in healthy donors. The PCR employed 60 Vbeta primers together with 13 Jbeta primers. TCRdb's table, derived via immunoSEQ multiplex PCR, lists solely in-frame clones and lacks some. Its table records tens of thousands of clones. Sequences were obtained from PBMCs. Receptors originate from a woman aged 40 to 49 in good health and CMV-seronegative.

The chain couples TRBV4-2 to TRBJ1-1, with 7 bases matching TRBD1. Losses at the gene ends were 4 bases for V and 2 bases for J; bases not matched to a gene: 10. Per germline, CDR1 LGHNA and CDR2 YNFKEQ. CDR3 length: 16 amino acids. CDR3 sequence: CASSPYGQAGNTEAFF. The CDR3 DNA is TGTGCCAGCAGCCCTTATGGACAGGCAGGAAACACTGAAGCTTTCTTT.

The chain is built from TRBV7-6 and TRBJ1-1; 7 bases map to TRBD1. The germline V gene has CDR1 SGHVS and CDR2 FNYEAQ. Trimming cost V 2 bases and J 7 bases; bases outside gene matches: 10. The length of the CDR3 is 15 residues. CDR3 residues: CASSLLGMGQFEAFF. The CDR3 DNA reads as TGTGCCAGCAGCTTATTGGGGATGGGACAGTTTGAAGCTTTCTTT.

The gene calls are TRBV30 and TRBJ1-6; D uncertain. CDR1 and CDR2 (germline): GTSNPN, SVGIG (reference sequence). Trimming pared 5 bases from V and 6 bases from J, leaving 11 bases between. CDR3 length: 13 residues. The CDR3 loop reads CAWGKAANSPLHF. DNA of the CDR3: TGTGCCTGGGGGAAAGCGGCTAATTCACCCCTCCACTTT.

This chain uses TRBV18 with TRBJ2-7, with a possible D match to TRBD1 (5 bases). Germline V gene data show CDR1 as KGHSH and CDR2 as LQKENI. The ends were cut back, 6 bases at V and 4 bases at J, with 10 bases in the middle. The CDR3 is 12 amino acids. In nucleotides, the CDR3 is TGTGCCAGCTCCCCGGACACTTACGAGCAGTACTTC. It specifies CASSPDTYEQYF.

The V call is TRBV27, the J call TRBJ1-5; the D gene is possibly TRBD1 (5 bases). Trimming removed 6 bases at V and 4 bases at J, with 16 bases between. In germline, CDR1 is MNHEY, CDR2 SMNVEV (reference sequence). This CDR3 contains 15 residues. CDR3: CASSSKGLWNQPQHF. The CDR3 coding sequence is TGTGCCAGCAGCTCCAAGGGGCTCTGGAATCAGCCCCAGCATTTT.

The chain is built from TRBV7-2 and TRBJ2-7; the D gene is possibly TRBD2 (6 bases). V lost 0 bases to trimming and J lost 10 bases, with 13 bases between them. The CDR3 has 13 amino acids. CDR1 is SGHTA and CDR2 is FQGNSA in the germline V gene. CDR3 sequence reads: CASSLAGRPIQYF. DNA of the CDR3: TGTGCCAGCAGCTTAGCGGGGAGGCCCATACAGTACTTC.

The genes are TRBV5-6 and TRBJ1-2, with D tentatively TRBD1 (6 bases). Germline-derived CDR1 and CDR2 are SGHDT and YYEEEE. Trimming stripped 0 bases from V and 0 bases from J, with 15 bases between. This CDR3 region has 17 residues. The DNA of the CDR3 is TGTGCCAGCAGCTTGGGAACAGGGACAATAACTAACTATGGCTACACCTTC. This gives the protein CASSLGTGTITNYGYTF.

The rearrangement uses TRBV19 and TRBJ2-3, with D tentatively TRBD1 (5 bases). There are 16 residues in the CDR3. Trimming took 1 base from V and 0 from J, leaving 11 bases between them. Germline V gene data show CDR1 as LNHDA and CDR2 as SQIVND (reference sequence). CDR3 loop: CASSIVPGLSTDTQYF. The CDR3 bases are TGTGCCAGTAGTATAGTTCCAGGGCTTAGCACAGATACGCAGTATTTT.

The V and J genes are TRBV4-1 and TRBJ1-2; D is perhaps TRBD1 (6 bases). Trimming cost V 1 base and J 5 bases, with 11 bases left between them. Germline V gene data show CDR1 as MGHRA and CDR2 as YSYEKL. There are 14 residues in the CDR3. CDR3 coding DNA: TGCGCCAGCAGCCAAGGGGAACAGGGTTATGGCTACACCTTC. It encodes CASSQGEQGYGYTF.

The J gene is TRBJ2-5, the V gene TRBV30; 7 bases line up with TRBD2. V was pared by 2 bases and J by 4 bases, with 7 bases of the junction left unmatched. The CDR3 consists of 14 residues. Germline V lookup: CDR1 GTSNPN, CDR2 SVGIG (reference sequence). CDR3 sequence: CAWSPSGVRETQYF. The CDR3 DNA sequence: TGTGCCTGGAGTCCCAGCGGGGTGCGAGAGACCCAGTACTTC. The full variable domain, rest sourced from reference TRBV30 and TRBJ2-5, is SQTIHQWPATLVQPVGSPLSLECTVEGTSNPNLYWYRQAAGRGLQLLFYSVGIGQISSEVPQNLSASRPQDRQFILSSKKLLLSDSGFYLCAWSPSGVRETQYFGPGTRLLVL.

This chain links TRBV4-2 with TRBJ2-3; 9 positions agree with TRBD2. The CDR3 totals 16 residues. The germline V gene encodes CDR1 LGHNA and CDR2 YNFKEQ. The V and J ends lost 1 base and 6 bases, in that order; junction bases with no gene match: 8. The CDR3 loop reads CASSQVPSGNMDTQYF. The CDR3 coding sequence is TGTGCCAGCAGCCAAGTTCCTAGCGGGAACATGGATACGCAGTATTTT.

This chain joins TRBV28 and TRBJ2-6, with D possibly being TRBD1 (5 bases). Trimming shortened V by 5 bases and J by 0 bases, and 20 bases separated the two germline ends. The CDR3 contains 19 residues. CDR1 is MDHEN and CDR2 is SYDVKM in the germline V gene. CDR3 loop: CASSLPGPGSDSGANVLTF. The CDR3 nucleotides are TGTGCCAGCAGTCTCCCCGGTCCAGGGTCCGACTCTGGGGCCAACGTCCTGACTTTC.

As to this clone: This sample also contains other DNA sequences that code for the same CDR3. CDR3 protein: CASSIGQGISPLHF. The CDR3 DNA is TGTGCCAGTAGTATTGGACAGGGGATTTCACCCCTCCACTTT. The chain is built from TRBV19 and TRBJ1-6; 9 bases are shared with TRBD1. The CDR3 extends over 14 amino acids. CDR1 and CDR2 from the germline V gene are LNHDA and SQIVND (reference sequence). Trimming took 3 bases from V and 9 from J; bases not matched to a gene: 3.

V is TRBV7-9 and J is TRBJ2-7, with TRBD2 matching 7 bases. The CDR3 contains 12 residues. The J segment lost 7 bases and the V segment lost 8 bases, leaving 8 bases of the junction unmatched. Germline V gene sequence: CDR1 SEHNR, CDR2 FQNEAQ (reference sequence). The CDR3 DNA reads TGTGCCAGCCAGGGACTAATCCGGGAGCAGTACTTC. It translates to CASQGLIREQYF.

V and J are TRBV4-1 and TRBJ2-2; no reliable D call. V dropped 0 bases and J dropped 1 base, with 3 bases sitting between them. The CDR3 has 14 amino acids. Per the germline V gene, CDR1 is MGHRA and CDR2 is YSYEKL. In DNA, the CDR3 is TGCGCCAGCAGCCAAGAACTGAACACCGGGGAGCTGTTTTTT. Translation: CASSQELNTGELFF.

CDR3 coding DNA: TGCGCCAGCAGCTTGCCGACTCCGCACAATGAGCAGTTCTTC. Amino acids: CASSLPTPHNEQFF. The genes are TRBV5-1 and TRBJ2-1; D is undetermined. This CDR3 is built from 14 residues. With 1 base removed from V and 5 bases from J, the gap between germline ends came to 10 bases. CDR1 and CDR2 (germline): SGHRS, YFSETQ.

The V call is TRBV30, the J call TRBJ1-6; D perhaps matches TRBD1 (5 bases). Trimming took off 1 base at V and 7 bases at J, with 17 bases between the two ends. This CDR3 comprises 16 residues. Germline CDR1 reads GTSNPN; CDR2 reads SVGIG (reference sequence). The CDR3 region is CAWSDFPGRENSPLHF. For the CDR3, the DNA is TGTGCCTGGAGTGACTTTCCAGGGAGGGAAAATTCACCCCTCCACTTT.

This chain uses TRBV19 with TRBJ2-2; D not certain. The V and J ends lost 1 base and 0 bases respectively, with 6 bases between them. Germline V gene data show CDR1 as LNHDA and CDR2 as SQIVND (reference sequence). The CDR3 has 15 residues. The CDR3 spells CASSIGQANTGELFF. DNA for the CDR3: TGTGCCAGTAGTATAGGCCAGGCGAACACCGGGGAGCTGTTTTTT. Combining the CDR3 with reference TRBV19 and TRBJ2-2 gives the whole variable domain DGGITQSPKYLFRKEGQNVTLSCEQNLNHDAMYWYRQDPGQGLRLIYYSQIVNDFQKGDIAEGYSVSREKKESFPLTVTSAQKNPTAFYLCASSIGQANTGELFFGEGSRLTVL.

This chain joins TRBV7-9 and TRBJ1-2; D is perhaps TRBD1 (5 bases). This CDR3 has 14 residues. Germline V lookup: CDR1 SEHNR, CDR2 FQNEAQ (reference sequence). The V end was cut by 0 bases, the J end by 6 bases, with 11 bases between. This CDR3 is CASSLAGADDGYTF. CDR3 in DNA: TGTGCCAGCAGCTTAGCAGGGGCAGATGATGGCTACACCTTC.

V is TRBV18 and J is TRBJ1-3; possibly TRBD1 for D (5 bases). The length of the CDR3 is 17 residues. The ends were cut back, 0 bases at V and 0 bases at J, with 12 bases in the middle. Germline V gene data show CDR1 as KGHSH and CDR2 as LQKENI. CDR3 in amino acids: CASSPPIVGPSGNTIYF. As DNA, the CDR3 is TGTGCCAGCTCACCACCGATCGTGGGGCCCTCTGGAAACACCATATATTTT.

The chain employs TRBV19 and TRBJ2-5, with D possibly matching TRBD2 (5 bases). Germline V lookup: CDR1 LNHDA, CDR2 SQIVND (reference sequence). Trimming took 0 bases from V and 5 from J, leaving 7 bases between them. CDR3 length: 13 residues. The CDR3 DNA sequence: TGTGCCAGTAGTATAGATGGCGGGGAGACCCAGTACTTC. Translating gives CASSIDGGETQYF.

This chain uses TRBV7-2 with TRBJ2-7, with TRBD1 matching 8 bases. CDR3 length: 15 amino acids. V lost 4 bases to trimming and J lost 1 base; unmatched junction nucleotides: 6. CDR1 and CDR2 (germline): SGHTA, FQGNSA. CDR3 sequence reads: CASSSWTGRSYEQYF. CDR3 DNA sequence: TGTGCCAGCAGCTCGTGGACAGGGAGGTCCTACGAGCAGTACTTC.